The clone carrying this TCR beta chain was observed a handful of times. What it binds is not known. This entry is derived from a study of T cell responses to AZD1222 COVID-19 vaccine. V was pared by 5 bases and J by 4 bases, with 12 bases between. Germline V gene data show CDR1 as SGHTA and CDR2 as FQGTGA. CDR3 length: 15 amino acids. Study-wide findings and caveats: Baseline testing showed seropositivity in only 6 or 7 AZD1222 recipients.

The repertoire was sequenced with immunoSEQ multiplex PCR; TCRdb's copy has only in-frame clones and lacks some. The sample has approximately 110,000 clones, about 93% seen once; the top ten hold roughly 2%. This TCR derives from an adult in good health. This chain joins TRBV7-3 and TRBJ2-6; D is ambiguous. Sequenced material: peripheral blood, taken on day 0 of AZD1222 vaccination. The CDR3 DNA follows: TGTGCCAGCAGCCAGAATGGCGGCGGGGCCAACGTCCTGACTTTC. This encodes CASSQNGGGANVLTF.